This T cell receptor beta chain was obtained from a study of T-cell reconstitution after alpha-beta-depleted transplantation in children. This CDR3 is built from 12 residues. V was pared by 3 bases and J by 7 bases, with 10 bases between. The V gene's germline CDR1 is SEHNR and CDR2 FQNEAQ (reference sequence). As it was prepared, the TCRbeta library received unique molecular identifiers. TCRdb ran MiXCR on the PCR reads and lists one entry per CDR3 protein. The table lists approximately 420,000 distinct CDR3 sequences, about 11% of them singletons. The sample consisted of PBMCs from the stem cell graft donor, taken from the stem cell graft. This TCR was sampled from a human donor who donated a stem cell graft to a child with acute myeloid leukemia. V gene TRBV7-9 combines with J gene TRBJ2-7; no definite D call. CDR3 loop: CASSFPGREQYF. The CDR3 DNA follows: TGTGCCAGCAGCTTCCCCGGACGGGAGCAGTACTTC.